These 10 T cell receptor beta chains share one sample of origin, sequenced in a study of blood T cell repertoires in COVID-19. The method was immunoSEQ multiplex PCR; TCRdb's version includes in-frame clones alone and lacks a portion of them. The sample has about 5,000 clones, approximately 90% seen once; the top ten hold about 42%. Sequencing input: peripheral blood. All receptors derive from a man aged 65 to 79 with COVID-19, enrolled during active disease.

V gene TRBV5-8 combines with J gene TRBJ1-4; 7 bases match TRBD1. Per germline, CDR1 SGHTS and CDR2 YDEGEE. V shed 5 bases and J 3 bases; nucleotides not matched to a gene: 10. There are 16 residues in the CDR3. Written as DNA, the CDR3 is TGTGCCAGCAGTCCTTCCTGGGGGACAGCTAATGAAAAACTGTTTTTT. It is translated as CASSPSWGTANEKLFF.

The chain combines TRBV20-1 with TRBJ1-4, with D maybe TRBD1 (6 bases). The CDR3 is made up of 17 amino acids. In germline, CDR1 is DFQATT, CDR2 SNEGSKA (reference sequence). Trimming removed 3 bases from V and 4 bases from J, with 21 bases in between. CDR3 sequence: CSASHRQVLSDNEKLFF. DNA for the CDR3: TGCAGTGCTAGTCATAGACAGGTGTTGTCAGATAATGAAAAACTGTTTTTT.

The V gene is TRBV27, the J gene TRBJ2-5; tentatively, D is TRBD1 (5 bases). V was shortened by 6 bases and J by 1 base, with 12 bases between the two germline ends. This CDR3 has 14 amino acids. The germline gives CDR1 MNHEY, CDR2 SMNVEV (reference sequence). CDR3 region: CASSLTESQETQYF. The CDR3 DNA is TGTGCCAGCAGCTTGACAGAGTCCCAAGAGACCCAGTACTTC.

The chain employs TRBV27 and TRBJ2-6; D gene ambiguous. The V gene lost 3 bases and the J gene lost 1 base, with 7 bases spanning the gap. The CDR3 loop spans 15 amino acids. Per germline, CDR1 MNHEY and CDR2 SMNVEV (reference sequence). CDR3 nucleotide sequence: TGTGCCAGCAGTTTCTCCCTTTCTGGGGCCAACGTCCTGACTTTC. Its protein is CASSFSLSGANVLTF.

The chain uses TRBV10-2 and TRBJ2-7, with TRBD2 matching over 12 bases. The V gene's germline CDR1 is WSHSY and CDR2 SAAADI. The junction had 4 bases not matched to a gene; V was cut back by 8 bases and J by 5 bases. The CDR3 extends over 13 amino acids. Written as DNA, the CDR3 is TGCGCCAGCCTAGCGGGGGGGCCCCACGAGCAGTACTTC. It yields the protein CASLAGGPHEQYF.

About this clone itself: Compared with germline, one end of the junction differs, possibly owing to a read error. The chain combines TRBV11-2 with TRBJ2-3; the match to TRBD1 covers 11 bases. The CDR3 spans 18 residues. The germline CDR1 and CDR2 sequences are SGHAT and FQNNGV. The CDR3 loop reads CASSLGVRGQGVPDTQYF. CDR3 DNA: TGTGCCAGCAGTTTAGGGGTGAGGGGACAGGGGGTGCCAGATACGCAGTATTTT.

The chain links TRBV6-5 to TRBJ1-2; 7 positions match TRBD1. CDR1 and CDR2 from the germline V gene are MNHEY and SVGAGI. The CDR3 is made up of 12 amino acids. V was clipped by 9 bases and J by 5 bases; unmatched bases: 6. The CDR3 loop is CASTTGPYGYTF. The CDR3 DNA reads as TGTGCCAGTACGACAGGGCCTTATGGCTACACCTTC.

The chain links TRBV5-8 to TRBJ2-1; unclear D gene. Trimming cost V 5 bases and J 7 bases, with 13 bases left between them. From germline, CDR1 is SGHTS and CDR2 YDEGEE. The CDR3 sequence is 13 residues long. The CDR3 DNA reads as TGTGCCAGCAGATTCCACTATTCGAATGAGCAGTTCTTC. This translates into CASRFHYSNEQFF.

This rearrangement joins TRBV19 to TRBJ2-1; possibly TRBD1 for D (6 bases). Per germline, CDR1 LNHDA and CDR2 SQIVND (reference sequence). V lost 3 bases, J lost 0 bases, and 9 bases lay in between. This CDR3 is built from 15 residues. In DNA, the CDR3 is TGTGCCAGTAGTATTAGAGGGGGCTCCTACAATGAGCAGTTCTTC. Protein sequence: CASSIRGGSYNEQFF.

The CDR3 region is CASTLTSGTTGELFF. CDR3 sequence (DNA): TGTGCCAGCACCCTGACTAGCGGGACCACCGGGGAGCTGTTTTTT. The chain recombines TRBV11-2 with TRBJ2-2, with TRBD2 matching over 11 bases. The CDR3 has 15 residues. Germline V lookup: CDR1 SGHAT, CDR2 FQNNGV. Trimming at V came to 7 bases and at J to 4 bases, leaving 5 bases not matched to a gene.